Detailed here is one TCR beta chain. The CDR3 totals 14 residues. The germline V gene has CDR1 LGHNA and CDR2 YSLEER. The V end was cut by 2 bases, the J end by 7 bases, with 12 bases between. In the PCR, 60 Vbeta and 13 Jbeta primers were used. The assay was immunoSEQ multiplex PCR, and TCRdb's table has in-frame clones only and misses some. The sample shows around 120,000 clones, roughly 79% of them seen only once. This entry is derived from a study of cytomegalovirus exposure and HLA in healthy donors. The V call is TRBV4-3, the J call TRBJ2-1; D remains unclear. This TCR derives from a man between 18 and 29 years old in good health and CMV-seronegative. Sequences were obtained from PBMCs. The CDR3, as DNA: TGCGCCAGCAGCCAACTAGAAACCGGGAATGAGCAGTTCTTC. Translation: CASSQLETGNEQFF.